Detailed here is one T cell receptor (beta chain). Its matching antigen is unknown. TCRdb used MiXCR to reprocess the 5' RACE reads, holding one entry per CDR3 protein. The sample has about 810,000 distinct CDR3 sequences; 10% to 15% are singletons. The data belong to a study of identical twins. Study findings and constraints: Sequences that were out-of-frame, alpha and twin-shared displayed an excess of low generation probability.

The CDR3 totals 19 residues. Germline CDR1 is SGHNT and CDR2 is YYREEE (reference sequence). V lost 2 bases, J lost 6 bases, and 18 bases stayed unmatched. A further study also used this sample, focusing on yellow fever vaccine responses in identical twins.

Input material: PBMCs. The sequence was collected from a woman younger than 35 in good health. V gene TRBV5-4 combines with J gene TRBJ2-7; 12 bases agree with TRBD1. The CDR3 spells CASSFTTNSAGTGGAEQYF. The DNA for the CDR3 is TGTGCCAGCAGCTTCACCACCAACTCCGCTGGGACAGGGGGCGCCGAGCAGTACTTC.